The source of this T cell receptor (beta chain) is a study of blood T cell repertoires in COVID-19. The overall study: The United States, Italy and Spain provided the acute and convalescent COVID-19 samples.

The protocol was immunoSEQ multiplex PCR, while the TCRdb copy is restricted to in-frame clones and leaves out a portion. The data contain about 74,000 clones, more than 90% of them singletons. This CDR3 is built from 14 residues. Trimming removed 7 bases at V and 4 bases at J, with 19 bases between. CDR1 SQVTM and CDR2 ANQGSEA come from the germline V gene. Input material: peripheral blood. This TCR was recovered from a human donor in a cohort sampled during active COVID-19. The chain is built from TRBV29-1 and TRBJ1-1; D unresolved. CDR3 in amino acids: CSGLGRVFGTEAFF. The CDR3 coding sequence is TGCAGCGGGCTAGGGAGGGTATTTGGCACTGAAGCTTTCTTT.